The 16 T cell receptor beta chains reported below all come from one sample, sequenced in a study of T cells in Graves' hyperthyroidism and ophthalmopathy. Using RNA transcripts as the source, TCR beta CDR3 regions were amplified. Initially, a first-round RT-PCR of the TCR CDR3 employed the HTBI primer set. TCRdb reprocessed the multiplex PCR reads with MiXCR, giving one entry per CDR3 protein. The sample records more than 450,000 distinct CDR3 sequences, 15% to 20% being singletons. Input material: blood. These receptors all stem from a middle-aged man with Graves' ophthalmopathy.

The table lists this clonotype with a few counts. The genes are TRBV6-1 and TRBJ2-2; 10 bases agree with TRBD1. V was clipped by 2 bases and J by 7 bases; unmatched bases: 7. The CDR3 runs to 16 residues. Germline V gene lookup returns CDR1 MNHNS and CDR2 SASEGT. The CDR3, as DNA: TGTGCCAGCAGTGAACCCGGACAGGGGGTGGTCGGGGAGCTGTTTTTT. Translated, it gives CASSEPGQGVVGELFF.

The CDR3 loop reads CASDNYNEQFF. CDR3 sequence (DNA): TGTGCCAGTGATAACTACAATGAGCAGTTCTTC. The chain carries TRBV19 and TRBJ2-1; D call uncertain. Germline CDR1 reads LNHDA; CDR2 reads SQIVND (reference sequence). The ends were cut back, 8 bases at V and 3 bases at J, with 5 bases in the middle. The CDR3 loop spans 11 amino acids.

This clonotype turned up a few times. The CDR3 DNA is TGTGCCAGCAGTGAGGGACAGGGTTACATTCAGTACTTC. Amino acids: CASSEGQGYIQYF. The rearrangement uses TRBV6-1 and TRBJ2-4; 9 nucleotides agree with TRBD1. V lost 3 bases, J lost 8 bases, and 2 bases stayed unmatched. CDR3 length equals 13 residues. CDR1 and CDR2 (germline): MNHNS, SASEGT.

A word on this clonotype: A much larger clonotype is one base distant, so this may be a read error. CDR3 sequence (DNA): TGTGCCATCAGTGAGACGCAGGTCTATGGCTACACCTTC. It encodes CAISETQVYGYTF. V usage is TRBV10-3 and J usage is TRBJ1-2, with D unresolved. CDR3 size: 13 residues. V was pared by 2 bases and J by 4 bases, with 8 bases between. The germline gives CDR1 ENHRY, CDR2 SYGVKD.

The table lists this clonotype with many counts. The chain couples TRBV12-3 or TRBV12-4 to TRBJ1-1; D unclear. The CDR3 consists of 11 residues. Trimming removed 3 bases at V and 7 bases at J, with 6 bases between. Written as DNA, the CDR3 is TGTGCCAGCAGTTTGCAGCATGAAGCTTTCTTT. Amino acid sequence: CASSLQHEAFF.

This clonotype has only a few counts. This chain joins TRBV7-3 and TRBJ2-3; 11 bases fit TRBD2. The germline gives CDR1 SGHTA, CDR2 FQGTGA. The CDR3 has 15 residues. Trimming took 6 bases from V and 7 from J; bases not matched to a gene: 9. In nucleotides, the CDR3 is TGTGCCAGCAGTGAACTAGCGGGAGCTTCATATACGCAGTATTTT. Its protein is CASSELAGASYTQYF. Filled out from reference TRBV7-3 and TRBJ2-3, the complete variable domain reads GAGVSQTPSNKVTEKGKYVELRCDPISGHTALYWYRQSLGQGPEFLIYFQGTGAADDSGLPNDRFFAVRPEGSVSTLKIQRTERGDSAVYLCASSELAGASYTQYFGPGTRLTVL.

The rearrangement links TRBV11-2 to TRBJ2-3; D uncertain. Trimming took 7 bases from V and 6 from J, leaving 14 bases between them. CDR1 is SGHAT and CDR2 is FQNNGV in the germline V gene. The CDR3 contains 13 residues. The CDR3 protein is CASTTLFRDTQYF. In nucleotides, the CDR3 is TGTGCCAGCACCACACTATTTCGGGATACGCAGTATTTT. The variable domain in full, with the rest retrieved from reference TRBV11-2 and TRBJ2-3, is EAGVAQSPRYKIIEKRQSVAFWCNPISGHATLYWYQQILGQGPKLLIQFQNNGVVDDSQLPKDRFSAERLKGVDSTLKIQPAKLEDSAVYLCASTTLFRDTQYFGPGTRLTVL.

This chain links TRBV9 with TRBJ2-2; D gene unclear. Germline V CDR1 and CDR2: SGDLS, YYNGEE. Trimming shortened V by 0 bases and J by 4 bases, and 4 bases separated the two germline ends. This CDR3 comprises 13 residues. The CDR3 region is CASSVEVTGELFF. CDR3 bases: TGTGCCAGCAGCGTAGAAGTCACCGGGGAGCTGTTTTTT.

This chain connects TRBV25-1 to TRBJ2-5; D unclear. This CDR3 spans 14 amino acids. Trimming pared 3 bases from V and 2 bases from J, leaving 10 bases between. The germline V gene has CDR1 MGHDK and CDR2 SYGVNS. Written as DNA, the CDR3 is TGTGCCAGCAGTGATTACTGGCGGCAAGAGACCCAGTACTTC. Translation: CASSDYWRQETQYF.

As for this clonotype: A much larger clonotype is one base distant, so this may be a read error. V and J are TRBV6-2 or TRBV6-3 and TRBJ1-1; tentatively, D is TRBD1 (5 bases). Germline values: CDR1 MNHEY, CDR2 SVGEGT. Trimming took off 4 bases at V and 3 bases at J, with 12 bases between the two ends. This CDR3 is built from 14 residues. The CDR3 DNA is TGTGCCAGCAGTTTAATCTTGGGGGACACTGAAGCTTTCTTT. It encodes CASSLILGDTEAFF.

This clonotype was counted at least ten times. V gene TRBV12-3 or TRBV12-4 combines with J gene TRBJ1-6, with D tentatively TRBD1 (5 bases). This CDR3 comprises 14 residues. V was clipped by 5 bases and J by 5 bases, with 10 bases between them. The DNA of the CDR3 is TGTGCCAGCAGTGTACGGGGGGATAATTCACCCCTCCACTTT. Translated, it gives CASSVRGDNSPLHF.

This clonotype was counted at least ten times. The chain links TRBV6-1 to TRBJ2-5; D possibly corresponds to TRBD2 (5 bases). The CDR3 totals 13 residues. Trimming took off 2 bases at V and 3 bases at J, with 7 bases between the two ends. Looked up from germline, CDR1 is MNHNS and CDR2 is SASEGT. Here the CDR3 reads CASSESGKETQYF. The CDR3 DNA reads as TGTGCCAGCAGTGAATCGGGGAAAGAGACCCAGTACTTC.

The rearrangement links TRBV9 to TRBJ1-1; D unclear. The CDR3 runs to 15 residues. From germline, CDR1 is SGDLS and CDR2 YYNGEE. V lost 0 bases and J 6 bases, leaving 15 bases between the germline ends. The DNA for the CDR3 is TGTGCCAGCAGCGTAGTGGACCGACTTGGGGCTGAAGCTTTCTTT. Protein product: CASSVVDRLGAEAFF.

This chain connects TRBV15 to TRBJ2-3, with D hard to call. V dropped 0 bases and J dropped 6 bases, with 16 bases sitting between them. This CDR3 region has 16 residues. CDR1 and CDR2 (germline): LNHNV, YYDKDF (reference sequence). CDR3 bases: TGTGCCACCAGCAGAGACGGAGCGTTTCTGGGGGATACGCAGTATTTT. This translates into CATSRDGAFLGDTQYF. The entire variable domain, with the rest obtained from reference TRBV15 and TRBJ2-3, is as follows: DAMVIQNPRYQVTQFGKPVTLSCSQTLNHNVMYWYQQKSSQAPKLLFHYYDKDFNNEADTPDNFQSRRPNTSFCFLDIRSPGLGDTAMYLCATSRDGAFLGDTQYFGPGTRLTVL.

This clonotype was seen a handful of times. The J gene is TRBJ1-6, the V gene TRBV20-1; D not certain. CDR1 is DFQATT and CDR2 is SNEGSKA in the germline V gene (reference sequence). The V end was cut by 5 bases, the J end by 0 bases, with 14 bases between. The CDR3 is 16 residues long. The CDR3 here is CSAVPQKSSYNSPLHF. CDR3 bases: TGCAGTGCTGTCCCACAGAAGAGCTCCTATAATTCACCCCTCCACTTT.

The chain has TRBV6-5 and TRBJ2-7; the D gene is possibly TRBD2 (5 bases). The germline V gene encodes CDR1 MNHEY and CDR2 SVGAGI. V was clipped by 6 bases and J by 7 bases, with 22 bases between them. The CDR3 length is 15 residues. This CDR3 is CASSYGVYATEEQYF. For the CDR3, the DNA is TGTGCCAGCAGCTACGGGGTCTACGCAACGGAGGAGCAGTACTTC.